These 10 T cell receptor beta chains were all obtained from the same sample, sequenced in a study of T cell responses to AZD1222 COVID-19 vaccine. Sequencing was performed with immunoSEQ multiplex PCR; in TCRdb, only in-frame clones are kept and a portion is missing. The data contain about 150,000 clones, more than 85% of them singletons. Specimen: peripheral blood, collected 28 days after the second AZD1222 dose. The receptors come from an adult who received the AZD1222 COVID-19 vaccine.

The V call is TRBV24-1, the J call TRBJ1-1; no clear D gene. The ends were cut back, 8 bases at V and 0 bases at J, with 9 bases in the middle. The CDR3 is made up of 13 amino acids. Germline CDR1 KGHDR, CDR2 SFDVKD. CDR3 nucleotides: TGTGCCACCAAGGAGAGACTGAACACTGAAGCTTTCTTT. Translation: CATKERLNTEAFF.

The gene calls are TRBV5-1 and TRBJ2-5; D might be TRBD1 (7 bases). V lost 3 bases and J 0 bases, leaving 15 bases between the germline ends. CDR1 and CDR2 from the germline V gene are SGHRS and YFSETQ. The CDR3 runs 16 residues. CDR3 amino acids: CASSWGDRRYQETQYF. The CDR3 DNA reads as TGCGCCAGCAGCTGGGGGGACAGAAGGTACCAAGAGACCCAGTACTTC.

This chain connects TRBV7-6 to TRBJ2-3; 8 bases map to TRBD2. The CDR3 totals 17 residues. The germline CDR1 and CDR2 sequences are SGHVS and FNYEAQ. The V and J ends lost 5 bases and 0 bases, in that order; junction bases with no gene match: 10. The CDR3 region has the DNA TGTGCCAGCAGCCCCCTCGGGGGGGGTACTAGCACAGATACGCAGTATTTT. Translating it yields CASSPLGGGTSTDTQYF.

This clone has just one count. The chain employs TRBV10-1 and TRBJ2-7; 10 positions match TRBD1. Looked up from germline, CDR1 is WNHNN and CDR2 is SYGVQD (reference sequence). V shed 6 bases and J 2 bases; nucleotides not matched to a gene: 10. The CDR3 extends over 16 amino acids. As DNA, the CDR3 is TGCGCCAGCAGCGAACGGTACGGGACAGGGGCCTACGAGCAGTACTTC. Translating it yields CASSERYGTGAYEQYF.

The CDR3 is CASRPRGQGRNTIYF. For the CDR3, the DNA is TGTGCCAGCAGACCTAGGGGACAGGGAAGAAACACCATATATTTT. V is TRBV5-6 and J is TRBJ1-3; 9 positions match TRBD1. The trim removed 5 bases at V and 5 bases at J, leaving 8 bases unmatched. CDR1 SGHDT and CDR2 YYEEEE come from the germline V gene. The CDR3 runs 15 residues.

The rearrangement uses TRBV5-4 and TRBJ1-1, with D possibly being TRBD1 (6 bases). The CDR3 consists of 16 residues. The ends were cut back, 0 bases at V and 0 bases at J, with 12 bases in the middle. Looked up from germline, CDR1 is SGHNT and CDR2 is YYREEE (reference sequence). CDR3 residues: CASSLGQGPMNTEAFF. Written as DNA, the CDR3 is TGTGCCAGCAGCTTGGGGCAGGGGCCCATGAACACTGAAGCTTTCTTT.

V usage is TRBV15 and J usage is TRBJ2-3; TRBD2 matches at 14 bases. The CDR3 loop spans 18 amino acids. J gave up 4 bases and V 1 base, and 7 bases lay outside the gene matches. The germline CDR1 and CDR2 sequences are LNHNV and YYDKDF (reference sequence). The chain's CDR3 is CATSRATGGLAGADTQYF. The DNA for the CDR3 is TGTGCCACCAGCAGAGCTACTGGGGGACTAGCGGGGGCAGATACGCAGTATTTT.

This chain uses TRBV7-2 with TRBJ1-1; 7 bases fit TRBD1. This CDR3 has 16 residues. Trimming took 5 bases from V and 5 from J; bases not matched to a gene: 14. Germline V gives CDR1 SGHTA, CDR2 FQGNSA. The CDR3 nucleotides read TGTGCCAGCAGCACCCACTCGACAGGGTATGTTACTGAAGCTTTCTTT. Its protein is CASSTHSTGYVTEAFF.

V is TRBV3-1 (or the pseudogene TRBV3-2) and J is TRBJ2-1; 8 bases match TRBD2. Germline assignment: CDR1 LGHDT and CDR2 YNNKEL (reference sequence). The CDR3 is made up of 16 amino acids. With 0 bases clipped from V and 5 bases from J, the junction kept 6 bases outside the gene matches. CDR3 sequence reads: CASSQDSLAEDNEQFF. CDR3 nucleotide sequence: TGTGCCAGCAGCCAAGATTCACTAGCGGAGGACAATGAGCAGTTCTTC.

The chain has TRBV12-3 or TRBV12-4 and TRBJ2-3, with a weak D call TRBD2 (5 bases). The V gene lost 3 bases and the J gene lost 6 bases, with 10 bases spanning the gap. The CDR3 extends over 13 amino acids. The CDR3 protein is CASSFGVQDTQYF. CDR3 DNA sequence: TGTGCCAGCAGTTTCGGGGTGCAGGATACGCAGTATTTT.